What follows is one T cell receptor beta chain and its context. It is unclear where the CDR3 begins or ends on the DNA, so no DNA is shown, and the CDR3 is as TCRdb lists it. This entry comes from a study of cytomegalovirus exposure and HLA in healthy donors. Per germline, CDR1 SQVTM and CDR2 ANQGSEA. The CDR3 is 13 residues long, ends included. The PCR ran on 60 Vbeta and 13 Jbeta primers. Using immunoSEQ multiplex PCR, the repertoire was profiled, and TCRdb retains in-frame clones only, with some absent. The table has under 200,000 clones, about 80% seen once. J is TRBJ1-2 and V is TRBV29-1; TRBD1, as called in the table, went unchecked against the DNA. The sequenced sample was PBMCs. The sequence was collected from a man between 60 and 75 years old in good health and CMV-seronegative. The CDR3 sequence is CSVGQGARYGYPF.